These 18 T cell receptor beta chains were all obtained from the same sample, sequenced in a study of blood T cell repertoires in COVID-19. Profiled with immunoSEQ multiplex PCR; TCRdb holds only in-frame clones, not every one. The table includes fewer than 250,000 clones, around 87% detected once. The sample was PBMCs or T cells enriched from blood (not recorded which). The receptor set was obtained from a man aged 30-40 years who had been exposed to COVID-19.

The J gene is TRBJ1-5, the V gene TRBV6-2 or TRBV6-3; D is possibly TRBD1 (5 bases). The CDR3 is 16 residues long. Trimming cost V 1 base and J 0 bases, with 10 bases left between them. Germline CDR1 and CDR2: MNHEY and SVGEGT. CDR3 coding DNA: TGTGCCAGCAGTTACTGGGGCCAGTATAGCAATCAGCCCCAGCATTTT. It is translated as CASSYWGQYSNQPQHF.

The chain is built from TRBV7-9 and TRBJ2-5, with 14 nucleotides matching TRBD2. Germline V gives CDR1 SEHNR, CDR2 FQNEAQ (reference sequence). The CDR3 is made up of 16 amino acids. Trimming took 5 bases from V and 3 from J; bases not matched to a gene: 5. This chain's CDR3 is CASSPGLAGVEETQYF. The CDR3 DNA reads TGTGCCAGCAGCCCGGGACTAGCGGGGGTAGAAGAGACCCAGTACTTC.

DNA for the CDR3: TGTGCCAGCAGCCTCCTCTACGAGCAGTACTTC. This gives the protein CASSLLYEQYF. J is TRBJ2-7 and V is TRBV13; D uncertain. The CDR3 is 11 amino acids. The V gene lost 5 bases and the J gene lost 3 bases, with 5 bases spanning the gap. Germline V CDR1 and CDR2: PRHDT, FYEKMQ (reference sequence).

The genes are TRBV18 and TRBJ2-1, with D perhaps TRBD2 (5 bases). Trimming stripped 5 bases from V and 0 bases from J, with 11 bases between. This CDR3 contains 15 residues. Germline values: CDR1 KGHSH, CDR2 LQKENI. CDR3 amino acids: CASSSGRSSYNEQFF. The DNA of the CDR3 is TGTGCCAGCTCAAGTGGGAGAAGCTCCTACAATGAGCAGTTCTTC.

The chain has TRBV7-3 and TRBJ1-1; D is uncertain. Between the trimmed V and J ends, which lost 1 base and 0 bases, there was a span of 9 bases. The CDR3 length is 15 residues. Per germline, CDR1 SGHTA and CDR2 FQGTGA. DNA of the CDR3: TGTGCCAGCAGCTTAATCCCAGACTTGAACACTGAAGCTTTCTTT. Translating it yields CASSLIPDLNTEAFF. Using reference TRBV7-3 and TRBJ1-1 for the parts outside the CDR3, the full variable domain is GAGVSQTPSNKVTEKGKYVELRCDPISGHTALYWYRQSLGQGPEFLIYFQGTGAADDSGLPNDRFFAVRPEGSVSTLKIQRTERGDSAVYLCASSLIPDLNTEAFFGQGTRLTVV.

The chain carries TRBV24-1 and TRBJ2-3, with TRBD1 matching 9 bases. From germline, CDR1 is KGHDR and CDR2 SFDVKD. V lost 3 bases and J lost 6; bases outside the gene matches: 9. There are 16 residues in the CDR3. The CDR3 loop reads CATSDGGTGPVDTQYF. The CDR3 DNA follows: TGTGCCACCAGTGATGGGGGGACAGGGCCAGTTGATACGCAGTATTTT.

The chain employs TRBV25-1 and TRBJ2-7; D is unresolved. V was clipped by 3 bases and J by 0 bases, with 12 bases between them. Germline V gene lookup returns CDR1 MGHDK and CDR2 SYGVNS. The CDR3 extends over 15 amino acids. DNA of the CDR3: TGTGCCAGCAGTGATCCGAGGCAGAGCTCCTACGAGCAGTACTTC. The encoded protein is CASSDPRQSSYEQYF.

The V call is TRBV19, the J call TRBJ2-1; 10 bases align to TRBD2. Germline V gene sequence: CDR1 LNHDA, CDR2 SQIVND (reference sequence). The CDR3 runs to 17 residues. The V and J ends lost 4 bases and 3 bases, in that order; junction bases with no gene match: 9. CDR3 sequence (DNA): TGTGCCAGTAGTAGAAACAGCGGGGGGGCTTACTACAATGAGCAGTTCTTC. Translated: CASSRNSGGAYYNEQFF.

The chain links TRBV6-2 or TRBV6-3 to TRBJ2-7, with 11 bases that match TRBD2. The trim removed 2 bases at V and 3 bases at J, leaving 0 bases unmatched. The germline gives CDR1 MNHEY, CDR2 SVGEGT. CDR3 size: 14 residues. DNA for the CDR3: TGTGCCAGCAGTTACGGGACTAGCGGCTACGAGCAGTACTTC. This encodes CASSYGTSGYEQYF.

The genes are TRBV27 and TRBJ2-5; 9 bases agree with TRBD1. The trim removed 5 bases at V and 7 bases at J, leaving 20 bases unmatched. This CDR3 is built from 18 residues. Germline lookup yields CDR1 MNHEY and CDR2 SMNVEV (reference sequence). CDR3 sequence: CASSPSGTGSRSGVTQYF. For the CDR3, the DNA is TGTGCCAGCAGTCCATCCGGGACAGGGTCTCGTTCCGGAGTGACCCAGTACTTC.

This clone showed up many times. The chain is built from TRBV7-9 and TRBJ2-6, with D maybe TRBD1 (5 bases). V was pared by 2 bases and J by 4 bases, with 6 bases between. Germline-derived CDR1 and CDR2 are SEHNR and FQNEAQ (reference sequence). CDR3 length: 14 residues. The CDR3 region is CASSLRGGANVLTF. In nucleotides, the CDR3 is TGTGCCAGCAGCTTAAGGGGCGGGGCCAACGTCCTGACTTTC.

The chain employs TRBV7-2 and TRBJ2-5; 8 bases agree with TRBD2. J gave up 4 bases and V 6 bases, and 7 bases lay outside the gene matches. The CDR3 runs 14 residues. In germline, CDR1 is SGHTA, CDR2 FQGNSA. CDR3 in amino acids: CASRVAGGLETQYF. In DNA form, the CDR3 reads TGTGCCAGCAGGGTTGCGGGGGGCCTAGAGACCCAGTACTTC.

The chain links TRBV5-6 to TRBJ2-7; the match to TRBD2 covers 8 bases. V was pared by 4 bases and J by 1 base, with 10 bases of the junction left unmatched. CDR3 length: 16 residues. CDR1 and CDR2 (germline): SGHDT, YYEEEE. CDR3 sequence: CASSLSPGGRSYEQYF. The CDR3 nucleotides are TGTGCCAGCAGCCTATCCCCGGGGGGGAGGTCCTACGAGCAGTACTTC.

The chain links TRBV9 to TRBJ2-3; 7 bases match TRBD2. The CDR3 length is 15 residues. V dropped 4 bases and J dropped 4; count of bases not matched to a gene: 9. The germline CDR1 and CDR2 sequences are SGDLS and YYNGEE. CDR3 nucleotides: TGTGCCAGCAGCCCTTCGGGGGGTCGAGCAGATACGCAGTATTTT. The encoded protein is CASSPSGGRADTQYF.

This rearrangement joins TRBV3-1 (or the pseudogene TRBV3-2) to TRBJ2-7, with a possible D match to TRBD1 (6 bases). V dropped 0 bases and J dropped 4 bases, with 13 bases sitting between them. The CDR3 runs to 15 residues. From germline, CDR1 is LGHDT and CDR2 YNNKEL (reference sequence). This CDR3 is CASSQDTGSEYEQYF. The CDR3 nucleotides read TGTGCCAGCAGCCAAGACACAGGGTCGGAGTACGAGCAGTACTTC.

A word on this clone: A far larger clone is off by one base, so a read error is likely. This rearrangement joins TRBV7-3 to TRBJ1-1; possible D gene TRBD1, 5 bases. The germline CDR1 and CDR2 sequences are SGHTA and FQGTGA. The length of the CDR3 is 14 residues. Trimming removed 2 bases at V and 0 bases at J, with 7 bases between. CDR3 protein: CASSLGRVNTEAFF. CDR3 DNA: TGTGCCAGCAGCTTAGGCAGGGTGAACACTGAAGCTTTCTTT.

The chain carries TRBV18 and TRBJ2-7, with a tentative D call TRBD1 (5 bases). V gave up 4 bases and J gave up 3 bases, with 10 bases separating them. This CDR3 contains 13 residues. The germline V gene encodes CDR1 KGHSH and CDR2 LQKENI. CDR3 in amino acids: CASSLDSLYEQYF. In nucleotides, the CDR3 is TGTGCCAGCTCACTTGACAGCCTCTACGAGCAGTACTTC. Combining the CDR3 with reference TRBV18 and TRBJ2-7 gives the whole variable domain NAGVMQNPRHLVRRRGQEARLRCSPMKGHSHVYWYRQLPEEGLKFMVYLQKENIIDESGMPKERFSAEFPKEGPSILRIQQVVRGDSAAYFCASSLDSLYEQYFGPGTRLTVT.

The chain recombines TRBV27 with TRBJ2-1, with 7 bases matching TRBD1. CDR1 and CDR2 (germline): MNHEY, SMNVEV (reference sequence). There are 16 residues in the CDR3. The junction had 17 bases not matched to a gene; V was cut back by 9 bases and J by 6 bases. In nucleotides, the CDR3 is TGTGCCAGGATCATCCCCCCACAGGGGCTCAGCAATGAGCAGTTCTTC. Its protein is CARIIPPQGLSNEQFF.